Below are 29 T cell receptor beta chains sequenced from a single sample in a study of cytomegalovirus exposure and HLA in healthy donors. The PCR had 60 Vbeta and 13 Jbeta primers. Assay used: immunoSEQ multiplex PCR; TCRdb lists only in-frame clones, some missing. The table lists about 160,000 clones, roughly 80% of them singletons. The sample was PBMCs. Source of these receptors: a woman aged 50 to 60 in good health and CMV-seronegative.

This chain links TRBV4-3 with TRBJ1-4, with unresolved D. Trimming removed 0 bases from V and 5 bases from J, with 16 bases in between. CDR1 is LGHNA and CDR2 is YSLEER in the germline V gene. The CDR3 totals 17 residues. This CDR3 reads CASSQDIVKLLNEKLFF. DNA for the CDR3: TGCGCCAGCAGCCAAGATATTGTTAAGCTTTTGAATGAAAAACTGTTTTTT.

The V call is TRBV4-3, the J call TRBJ2-6; D call uncertain. V lost 6 bases and J lost 0, with 6 bases in between. Germline CDR1 and CDR2: LGHNA and YSLEER. The CDR3 is made up of 14 amino acids. The CDR3 region is CASSRNSGANVLTF. The CDR3 DNA reads as TGCGCCAGCAGTCGTAACTCTGGGGCCAACGTCCTGACTTTC.

This clone was found a few times. Here the CDR3 reads CASGGGSGNTIYF. The CDR3 DNA reads as TGTGCCAGCGGGGGGGGCTCTGGAAACACCATATATTTT. The J gene is TRBJ1-3, the V gene TRBV9; D is perhaps TRBD1 (5 bases). The CDR3 contains 13 residues. V shed 7 bases and J shed 0 bases, with 8 bases lying between them. The V gene's germline CDR1 is SGDLS and CDR2 YYNGEE.

In the case of this clone: At the DNA level, this CDR3 is encoded by other sequences in the same sample as well. The chain couples TRBV30 to TRBJ1-1, with TRBD1 matching over 9 bases. Trimming removed 0 bases from V and 5 bases from J; junction bases left unmatched: 1. There are 13 residues in the CDR3. Germline CDR1 reads GTSNPN; CDR2 reads SVGIG (reference sequence). DNA for the CDR3: TGTGCCTGGAGTGTACAGGGGGCTACTGAAGCTTTCTTT. Protein: CAWSVQGATEAFF.

The genes are TRBV4-3 and TRBJ2-5; 11 nucleotides line up with TRBD2. Per germline, CDR1 LGHNA and CDR2 YSLEER. V shed 0 bases, J shed 5 bases, and the junction held 5 bases outside the gene matches. The CDR3 is made up of 16 amino acids. CDR3 region: CASSQDLRTSGETQYF. The CDR3 DNA is TGCGCCAGCAGCCAAGATCTTCGGACTAGCGGGGAGACCCAGTACTTC.

V and J are TRBV9 and TRBJ2-2; 8 bases align to TRBD2. Germline CDR1 SGDLS, CDR2 YYNGEE. Losses at the gene ends were 4 bases for V and 3 bases for J; bases not matched to a gene: 11. The CDR3 has 17 amino acids. Here the CDR3 DNA reads TGTGCCAGCAGCCCCCGGGGGGGGACTAGTTACACCGGGGAGCTGTTTTTT. Its protein is CASSPRGGTSYTGELFF.

The chain combines TRBV5-6 with TRBJ1-5; 7 bases are shared with TRBD1. The J segment lost 3 bases and the V segment lost 4 bases, leaving 10 bases of the junction unmatched. The CDR3 sequence is 16 residues long. Per the germline V gene, CDR1 is SGHDT and CDR2 is YYEEEE. DNA for the CDR3: TGTGCCAGCAGCCAACAGGGGCCGGTCCCCAATCAGCCCCAGCATTTT. Residues: CASSQQGPVPNQPQHF.

This clone appeared once. This chain joins TRBV7-2 and TRBJ2-7; 8 bases fit TRBD1. CDR1 SGHTA and CDR2 FQGNSA come from the germline V gene. After removal of 0 bases from V and 7 bases from J, the junction contained 11 bases not matched to a gene. The CDR3 covers 16 residues. In DNA, the CDR3 is TGTGCCAGCAGCTTAGCTCCAGGACAGGGAGCTGGTGAGCAGTACTTC. Protein: CASSLAPGQGAGEQYF.

In regard to this clone: The junction differs from germline at one of its ends, possibly a read error. This chain links TRBV6-4 with TRBJ2-7, with 8 bases matching TRBD1. The CDR3 covers 11 residues. In germline, CDR1 is MRHNA, CDR2 SNTAGT. The CDR3 spells CASSGFGDRFF. DNA of the CDR3: TGTGCCAGCAGTGGGTTTGGGGACAGGTTTTTC.

As regards this clone: This sample also contains other DNA sequences that code for the same CDR3. V usage is TRBV4-2 and J usage is TRBJ1-2, with 7 nucleotides matching TRBD1. CDR3 length: 15 residues. J lost 5 bases, V lost 0 bases, and 6 bases had no gene match. Germline V gives CDR1 LGHNA, CDR2 YNFKEQ. CDR3 sequence reads: CASSQEAGGTYGYTF. The DNA of the CDR3 is TGTGCCAGCAGCCAAGAGGCAGGGGGAACTTATGGCTACACCTTC.

The chain combines TRBV10-3 with TRBJ2-3; maybe TRBD1 (5 bases). This CDR3 spans 12 amino acids. Germline CDR1 is ENHRY and CDR2 is SYGVKD. Trimming cost V 2 bases and J 6 bases, with 6 bases left between them. The CDR3: CAISEQGDTQYF. The CDR3 nucleotides read TGTGCCATCAGTGAGCAGGGTGATACGCAGTATTTT.

This chain joins TRBV30 and TRBJ2-3, with 9 bases identical to TRBD2. The V and J ends lost 5 bases and 3 bases, in that order; junction bases with no gene match: 6. Germline V lookup: CDR1 GTSNPN, CDR2 SVGIG (reference sequence). The CDR3 runs to 14 residues. This CDR3 is CAWGSGSKTDTQYF. DNA for the CDR3: TGTGCCTGGGGTAGCGGGAGCAAAACAGATACGCAGTATTTT.

The chain carries TRBV30 and TRBJ1-4; unclear D gene. The germline CDR1 and CDR2 sequences are GTSNPN and SVGIG (reference sequence). The CDR3 runs 16 residues. Trimming cost V 2 bases and J 0 bases, with 13 bases left between them. CDR3 sequence reads: CAWSLGLTTTNEKLFF. CDR3 in DNA: TGTGCCTGGAGTCTTGGTCTCACAACAACTAATGAAAAACTGTTTTTT.

The chain has TRBV4-3 and TRBJ1-2, with 7 nucleotides matching TRBD1. The CDR3 is 17 residues long. Germline V lookup: CDR1 LGHNA, CDR2 YSLEER. Germline trimming cut 0 bases from V and 4 bases from J; bases unmatched to any gene: 11. CDR3 sequence reads: CASSQDLGQGDVYGYTF. The CDR3, as DNA: TGCGCCAGCAGCCAAGATTTAGGGCAGGGGGATGTCTATGGCTACACCTTC.

A single count supports this clone. V gene TRBV5-6 combines with J gene TRBJ2-1, with D possibly TRBD1 on 6 matching bases. The CDR3 spans 13 residues. Trimming shortened V by 4 bases and J by 10 bases, and 15 bases separated the two germline ends. The germline gives CDR1 SGHDT, CDR2 YYEEEE. CDR3 sequence reads: CASSTGTSTEQFF. In DNA form, the CDR3 reads TGTGCCAGCAGCACCGGGACATCTACGGAGCAGTTCTTC.

V gene TRBV4-3 combines with J gene TRBJ1-2; D gene unclear. Per germline, CDR1 LGHNA and CDR2 YSLEER. The CDR3 loop spans 14 amino acids. V gave up 2 bases and J gave up 3 bases, with 10 bases separating them. The CDR3 bases are TGCGCCAGCAGCCAATCCTATCGAGACTATGGCTACACCTTC. It specifies CASSQSYRDYGYTF.

The genes are TRBV19 and TRBJ1-2; no clear D. This CDR3 contains 13 residues. Per the germline V gene, CDR1 is LNHDA and CDR2 is SQIVND (reference sequence). V was clipped by 7 bases and J by 8 bases, with 17 bases between them. Here the CDR3 reads CASNQRPGEGYTF. The CDR3 bases are TGTGCCAGTAATCAGAGGCCCGGGGAAGGCTACACCTTC.

The chain uses TRBV7-2 and TRBJ2-1; 7 nucleotides match TRBD2. CDR3 length: 15 residues. CDR1 is SGHTA, CDR2 FQGNSA, per germline. V lost 5 bases to trimming and J lost 6 bases; unmatched junction nucleotides: 10. CDR3 sequence (DNA): TGTGCCAGCAGCCCAAGATACGGGGAGGGCAATGAGCAGTTCTTC. Protein: CASSPRYGEGNEQFF.

The genes are TRBV7-2 and TRBJ2-1; TRBD2 aligns across 8 bases. Germline V gene data show CDR1 as SGHTA and CDR2 as FQGNSA. J lost 8 bases, V lost 7 bases, and 10 bases had no gene match. The CDR3 totals 14 residues. CDR3 coding DNA: TGTGCCAGCAACTCCGGGACTAGTGGCGATGAGCAGTTCTTC. Amino acids: CASNSGTSGDEQFF.

As concerns this clone: The junction shows a germline mismatch at one end, possibly a read error. The same CDR3 arises from other DNA sequences in this sample as well. The chain couples TRBV5-4 to TRBJ1-1, with no clear D. Germline values: CDR1 SGHNT, CDR2 YYREEE (reference sequence). This CDR3 has 15 amino acids. Written as DNA, the CDR3 is TGTGCCAGCAGCTTGGTATGGCAGGTTGACACTGAGGCTTTCTTT. Its protein product is CASSLVWQVDTEAFF.

This chain links TRBV7-3 with TRBJ1-2, with TRBD1 matching 7 bases. The CDR3 is made up of 13 amino acids. The junction had 4 bases not matched to a gene; V was cut back by 2 bases and J by 7 bases. Germline CDR1 SGHTA, CDR2 FQGTGA. CDR3 sequence (DNA): TGTGCCAGCAGCTTAGGTTACAGGGGTGGCTACACCTTC. The encoded protein is CASSLGYRGGYTF.

The J gene is TRBJ2-2, the V gene TRBV6-6; D is ambiguous. Germline V gene data show CDR1 as MNHNY and CDR2 as SVGAGI (reference sequence). The CDR3 loop spans 15 amino acids. Trimming stripped 10 bases from V and 1 base from J, with 16 bases between. The CDR3 bases are TGTGCCACCTCCCTCGCGTCAGGGAACACCGGGGAGCTGTTTTTT. Its translation: CATSLASGNTGELFF.

V usage is TRBV5-8 and J usage is TRBJ2-5; the match to TRBD2 covers 10 bases. This CDR3 spans 18 amino acids. Germline CDR1 is SGHTS and CDR2 is YDEGEE. V dropped 4 bases and J dropped 5; count of bases not matched to a gene: 17. The CDR3 DNA is TGTGCCAGCAGCCTGAGGTTGGCCCTAGCGGGAGTTGGGGAGACCCAGTACTTC. Translation: CASSLRLALAGVGETQYF.

CDR3 bases: TGTGCCAGTCGAAGACAGGGAGTTTATGGCTACACCTTC. Translated: CASRRQGVYGYTF. This rearrangement joins TRBV19 to TRBJ1-2, with TRBD1 identical over 7 bases. CDR3 size: 13 residues. Germline values: CDR1 LNHDA, CDR2 SQIVND (reference sequence). V lost 8 bases to trimming and J lost 5 bases; unmatched junction nucleotides: 8. The full variable domain, completed using reference TRBV19 and TRBJ1-2, is DGGITQSPKYLFRKEGQNVTLSCEQNLNHDAMYWYRQDPGQGLRLIYYSQIVNDFQKGDIAEGYSVSREKKESFPLTVTSAQKNPTAFYLCASRRQGVYGYTFGSGTRLTVV.

The V gene is TRBV19, the J gene TRBJ2-3; TRBD1 might be the D (5 bases). Trimming stripped 7 bases from V and 1 base from J, with 12 bases between. Germline lookup yields CDR1 LNHDA and CDR2 SQIVND (reference sequence). The CDR3 sequence is 14 residues long. The CDR3 coding sequence is TGTGCCAGTACGCAGGGTTCGGGCACAGATACGCAGTATTTT. This codes for CASTQGSGTDTQYF.

J is TRBJ2-7 and V is TRBV6-1; 7 nucleotides line up with TRBD2. The germline gives CDR1 MNHNS, CDR2 SASEGT. The CDR3 length is 15 residues. Losses at the gene ends were 4 bases for V and 0 bases for J; bases not matched to a gene: 6. CDR3 sequence: CASSGLAGSSYEQYF. The CDR3 bases are TGTGCCAGCAGTGGATTAGCGGGCAGCTCCTACGAGCAGTACTTC.

This chain joins TRBV9 and TRBJ1-6; a weak D match, TRBD1 (6 bases). V lost 4 bases and J 8 bases, leaving 13 bases between the germline ends. The CDR3 sequence is 14 residues long. Germline V CDR1 and CDR2: SGDLS, YYNGEE. CDR3 coding DNA: TGTGCCAGCAGCCCCCAGGGGAGGGATTCACCCCTCCACTTT. This gives the protein CASSPQGRDSPLHF.

The CDR3 is CASSSYRGLDTGELFF. CDR3 in DNA: TGTGCCAGCAGCTCCTACAGGGGGCTGGACACCGGGGAGCTGTTTTTT. The chain has TRBV7-2 and TRBJ2-2; 9 nucleotides align to TRBD1. The CDR3 is made up of 16 amino acids. The germline V gene encodes CDR1 SGHTA and CDR2 FQGNSA. J gave up 3 bases and V 4 bases, and 6 bases lay outside the gene matches.

J is TRBJ1-2 and V is TRBV18; D is possibly TRBD1 (6 bases). Germline lookup yields CDR1 KGHSH and CDR2 LQKENI. The CDR3 runs to 13 residues. V lost 9 bases to trimming and J lost 4 bases, with 15 bases between them. CDR3 loop: CASTGWSGYGYTF. The CDR3 DNA sequence: TGTGCCAGTACAGGGTGGTCGGGCTATGGCTACACCTTC.